The clone carrying this T cell receptor beta chain appeared many times. Its antigen is unidentified. This entry belongs to a study of T cells in Graves' hyperthyroidism and ophthalmopathy. Amplified TCR beta CDR3 regions came from RNA transcripts. First-round RT-PCR with HTBI primers amplified the TCR CDR3 region. Each CDR3 protein is one row after TCRdb ran MiXCR on the multiplex PCR reads. This sample has 350,000 or so distinct CDR3 sequences, with about a sixth found just once. Among the patients, aged 18 to 65, hyperthyroidism was newly diagnosed and had lasted under 2 months. The source of the PBMCs was around 9 ml of fresh peripheral blood. This CDR3 is built from 14 residues. With 8 bases clipped from V and 6 bases from J, the junction kept 9 bases outside the gene matches. Germline assignment: CDR1 MNHEY and CDR2 SVGAGI. General study findings and limits: A model of 13 V-J pairs discriminated ophthalmopathy from stable hyperthyroidism.

Material for sequencing was blood. The J gene is TRBJ1-1, the V gene TRBV6-5; 10 positions match TRBD1. The origin of this receptor is a woman aged 25 to 39 with Graves' hyperthyroidism that later progressed to Graves' ophthalmopathy. The CDR3, as DNA: TGTGCCAGCCTGTCGGGACAGGGGAAGTCTGAAGCTTTCTTT. Translation: CASLSGQGKSEAFF.